The clone carrying this TCR beta chain appeared once. From germline, CDR1 is SNHLY and CDR2 FYNNEI. The CDR3 covers 15 residues. The junction had 9 bases not matched to a gene; V was cut back by 9 bases and J by 0 bases. The sample comes from a study of regulatory T cells in long-lasting Graves disease. Construction of TCR beta libraries relied on iRepertoire HTBI primers and on Arm-PCR targeting CDR3 regions. TCRdb ran MiXCR on the multiplex PCR reads and lists one entry per CDR3 protein. The table lists roughly 450,000 distinct CDR3 sequences, about 25% of them singletons, with about 26% in the top ten. Time point meaning: persistent/refractory GD, antithyroid drugs over 5 years with positive TRAb. With RNA extracted from PBMCs as input, the TCR library was made.

This sequence joins TRBV2 and TRBJ2-3; 7 nucleotides agree with TRBD2. The origin of this receptor is a female donor with Graves disease. The sequencing here drew on peripheral blood mononuclear cells (PBMCs), taken when the disease was refractory, from a patient treated with antithyroid drugs. The CDR3, as DNA: TGTGCCAGGGGGGGTACAGCGGGAAGCACAGATACGCAGTATTTT. Its protein product is CARGGTAGSTDTQYF.